A selection of T cell receptor beta chains follows, all from one sample in a study of control samples from healthy donors and cancer patients. TCRdb's copy holds only in-frame clones and misses some; the assay was immunoSEQ multiplex PCR. The data show around 130,000 clones, with around 90% seen just once and 40% held by the top ten. The sequencing sample was made of blood. All receptors derive from a man aged 50-60 years in good health. The CDR3 runs from the conserved cysteine through the conserved F or W. The D gene is left open where the match is weak. Only some rows state a clone size, as once, few, many or a class for expanded clones.

CDR3 DNA	CDR3 protein	J gene	D gene	V gene	clone size
TGCGCCAGCAGTGATTCCGGGTTGAACACCGGGGAGCTGTTTTTT	CASSDSGLNTGELFF	TRBJ2-2	.	TRBV10-2	few
TGCGCCAGCAGCGTAGTAGATGCAACTAATGAAAAACTGTTTTTT	CASSVVDATNEKLFF	TRBJ1-4	.	TRBV5-1	.
TGTGCCAGCAGTGAAATGGGGGGTGTGAATTCACCCCTCCACTTT	CASSEMGGVNSPLHF	TRBJ1-6	.	TRBV6-4	.
TGCGCCAGCAGGGGCGACAATGAGCAGTTCTTC	CASRGDNEQFF	TRBJ2-1	.	TRBV5-1	.
TGTGCCAGCAGTAGACAGGGGGGAGATCAGCCCCAGCATTTT	CASSRQGGDQPQHF	TRBJ1-5	TRBD1	TRBV27	.
TGCAGCGTTGGACAGGGGTTAAATCAGCCCCAGCATTTT	CSVGQGLNQPQHF	TRBJ1-5	TRBD1	TRBV29-1	.
TGCAGCGTTGAGGGGACTTCCAACTATGGCTACACCTTC	CSVEGTSNYGYTF	TRBJ1-2	.	TRBV29-1	.
TGTGCCAGCAGCTCCAGGCGACGGGGAAAGAATCAGCCCCAGCATTTT	CASSSRRRGKNQPQHF	TRBJ1-5	.	TRBV7-9	.
TGTGCCATCAGTGAGTCAAACATGAACACTGAAGCTTTCTTT	CAISESNMNTEAFF	TRBJ1-1	.	TRBV10-3	.
TGTGCCTGGGACAGTCAGGGATTCGAAGCTTTCTTT	CAWDSQGFEAFF	TRBJ1-1	.	TRBV30	.
TGTGCCAGCAGCTTAAGCGGGGGGGCCGCTGAGACCCAGTACTTC	CASSLSGGAAETQYF	TRBJ2-5	TRBD2	TRBV7-2	once
TGTGCCAGCAGCTTAGCGGCGGGGCTCACAGATACGCAGTATTTT	CASSLAAGLTDTQYF	TRBJ2-3	.	TRBV7-2	.
TGCGCCAGCAGCTCGACAGACAACCTCTCTGGGGCCAACGTCCTGACTTTC	CASSSTDNLSGANVLTF	TRBJ2-6	.	TRBV5-1	.
TGTGCCAGCAGCCAAGTCCCCCCCCGGGTAGCGGGGGAAGAGACCCAGTACTTC	CASSQVPPRVAGEETQYF	TRBJ2-5	TRBD2	TRBV3-1/TRBV3-2	.
TGTGCCAGCAGTTACTCGGAGGGCCGGGAAAAACTGTTTTTT	CASSYSEGREKLFF	TRBJ1-4	.	TRBV6-5	.
TGTGCCAGCAGTGAAGGGCCATTAAAGAGCTCCTATAATTCACCCCTCCACTTT	CASSEGPLKSSYNSPLHF	TRBJ1-6	.	TRBV6-1	.
TGTGCCAGTAGTATGTCCGGTAGCGGGGGCCGCACAGATACGCAGTATTTT	CASSMSGSGGRTDTQYF	TRBJ2-3	TRBD2	TRBV19	.
TGTGCCATCAGTCTCGAACAGGCGGTTTCTGGGGCCAACGTCCTGACTTTC	CAISLEQAVSGANVLTF	TRBJ2-6	.	TRBV10-3	.
TGTGCCAGCTCACCGACAGGGCGAGGCACTGAAGCTTTCTTT	CASSPTGRGTEAFF	TRBJ1-1	TRBD1	TRBV18	once
TGTGCCAGCAGCTTGAGAGGGGCCCCGACCCCTAGCACAGATACGCAGTATTTT	CASSLRGAPTPSTDTQYF	TRBJ2-3	.	TRBV5-6	.
TGTGCCAGCAGTTCAAATATGAACACTGAAGCTTTCTTT	CASSSNMNTEAFF	TRBJ1-1	.	TRBV12-3/TRBV12-4	.
TGTGCCAGCCAGGGGGGCGGCTTCGCTGAAGCTTTCTTT	CASQGGGFAEAFF	TRBJ1-1	TRBD1	TRBV5-6	once
TGTGCCAGCAGTTACGGGGGTATCTCTAACTATGGCTACACCTTC	CASSYGGISNYGYTF	TRBJ1-2	.	TRBV6-5	.
TGTGCCAGCAGTAGCCCCGGACACTGGCAAGAGACCCAGTACTTC	CASSSPGHWQETQYF	TRBJ2-5	.	TRBV25-1	once
TGTGCCAGCAGTTACTGGGGGACAGAAAAATACGAGCAGTACTTC	CASSYWGTEKYEQYF	TRBJ2-7	TRBD1	TRBV6-2/TRBV6-3	.
TGTGCCAGCAGTTACTCTTTCCCCACAGGGGCCTACGAGCAGTACTTC	CASSYSFPTGAYEQYF	TRBJ2-7	TRBD1	TRBV6-5	.
TGTGCCAGCAGCGCCTCCGGGACAGGGGCTTACAATGAGCAGTTCTTC	CASSASGTGAYNEQFF	TRBJ2-1	TRBD1	TRBV9	.
TGCGCCAGCAGCGCCGCAGGGGTTGGTGAGACCCAGTACTTC	CASSAAGVGETQYF	TRBJ2-5	.	TRBV5-1	.
TGTGCCAGCAGCTTAGGAATAGGGGGCGACTATGGCTACACCTTC	CASSLGIGGDYGYTF	TRBJ1-2	TRBD1	TRBV7-9	.
TGTGCCTGGAAAGGAGGCACTCTGAACACCGGGGAGCTGTTTTTT	CAWKGGTLNTGELFF	TRBJ2-2	.	TRBV30	few
TGTGCCAGCTCACCACAGGGGGCTCGGAACACTGAAGCTTTCTTT	CASSPQGARNTEAFF	TRBJ1-1	TRBD1	TRBV18	.
TGTGCCGTCGAAAAACTGTTTTTT	CAVEKLFF	TRBJ1-4	.	TRBV27	.
TGTGCCAGCAGTTCGCAGGACACCGGGGAGCTGTTTTTT	CASSSQDTGELFF	TRBJ2-2	.	TRBV12-3/TRBV12-4	.
TGTGCCAGCAGAGGACAGGTCTGGGGCTACACCTTC	CASRGQVWGYTF	TRBJ1-2	TRBD1	TRBV6-6	.
TGTGCCAGCAGTTACCACCGAGGAGGCAATCAGCCCCAGCATTTT	CASSYHRGGNQPQHF	TRBJ1-5	.	TRBV6-5	.
TGTGCCAGCTCACCAAGGGGGGACACTGAAGCTTTCTTT	CASSPRGDTEAFF	TRBJ1-1	.	TRBV18	once
TGTGCCAGCAGTTTACAGGGAGAGCAGTACTTC	CASSLQGEQYF	TRBJ2-7	.	TRBV6-5	.
TGTGCCTGGGACACCTTTAACTATGGCTACACCTTC	CAWDTFNYGYTF	TRBJ1-2	.	TRBV30	.
TGTGCCAGCAGTTTAGCGGCAGGGGGCAATGGCTACACCTTC	CASSLAAGGNGYTF	TRBJ1-2	TRBD1	TRBV28	.